The clone carrying this T cell receptor beta chain has ten or more counts. Stability of Graves' hyperthyroidism was defined as absent ophthalmopathy progression within 18 months. The data were obtained in a study of T cells in Graves' hyperthyroidism and ophthalmopathy. Germline CDR1 reads SQVTM; CDR2 reads ANQGSEA. The V end was cut by 6 bases, the J end by 9 bases, with 15 bases between. CDR3 length: 11 residues. RNA transcripts served as the template for amplifying TCR beta CDR3 regions. A set of HTBI primers served as the primers for a first-round RT-PCR of the TCR CDR3. MiXCR, applied by TCRdb to the multiplex PCR reads, yields one record per CDR3 protein. The table has nearly 750,000 distinct CDR3 sequences, approximately 36% seen once; the top ten hold around 32%.

V usage is TRBV29-1 and J usage is TRBJ2-7; maybe TRBD2 (6 bases). Sequencing was done on a sample of blood. The source is a woman in her thirties or forties with Graves' hyperthyroidism. The chain's CDR3 is CSVGGPLRQYF. The DNA of the CDR3 is TGCAGCGTGGGGGGACCCCTGAGGCAGTACTTC.